This passage covers 10 T cell receptor beta chains from one sample sequenced in a study of blood T cell repertoires in COVID-19. Sequenced by immunoSEQ multiplex PCR; TCRdb stores in-frame clones only, minus some. The sample records around 150,000 clones, more than 75% being singletons. The sequencing input was peripheral blood. The receptors originated from a man aged 35 to 55 with acute or convalescent COVID-19.

The chain links TRBV5-4 to TRBJ2-7; 13 nucleotides agree with TRBD2. Germline CDR1 and CDR2: SGHNT and YYREEE (reference sequence). The trim removed 4 bases at V and 2 bases at J, leaving 6 bases unmatched. There are 16 residues in the CDR3. The CDR3: CASSPETSGRTYEQYF. CDR3 DNA: TGTGCCAGCAGCCCGGAGACTAGCGGGAGGACCTACGAGCAGTACTTC.

A single count supports this clone. The V gene is TRBV19, the J gene TRBJ1-5, with D tentatively TRBD1 (5 bases). V lost 3 bases and J lost 0, with 9 bases in between. The CDR3 runs 15 residues. In germline, CDR1 is LNHDA, CDR2 SQIVND (reference sequence). CDR3 nucleotide sequence: TGTGCCAGTAGTATCGGACAAACTAGCAATCAGCCCCAGCATTTT. This codes for CASSIGQTSNQPQHF.

This clone has a count of ten or more. The gene calls are TRBV5-1 and TRBJ1-5, with no clear D. V was shortened by 4 bases and J by 7 bases, with 9 bases between the two germline ends. Germline assignment: CDR1 SGHRS and CDR2 YFSETQ. This CDR3 has 12 residues. CDR3 bases: TGCGCCAGCAGCCGGGAGAGACAGCCCCAGCATTTT. Amino acids: CASSRERQPQHF. Drawing the rest from reference TRBV5-1 and TRBJ1-5, the complete variable domain is KAGVTQTPRYLIKTRGQQVTLSCSPISGHRSVSWYQQTPGQGLQFLFEYFSETQRNKGNFPGRFSGRQFSNSRSEMNVSTLELGDSALYLCASSRERQPQHFGDGTRLSIL.

This sequence joins TRBV6-5 and TRBJ2-1; 11 nucleotides agree with TRBD1. V lost 6 bases and J lost 3; bases outside the gene matches: 4. The CDR3 covers 15 residues. The germline V gene encodes CDR1 MNHEY and CDR2 SVGAGI. The CDR3 coding sequence is TGTGCCAGCAGGGGACAGGGGGGTGACTACAATGAGCAGTTCTTC. This codes for CASRGQGGDYNEQFF.

This clone appeared once. The gene calls are TRBV7-2 and TRBJ1-5, with 11 bases that match TRBD1. CDR1 and CDR2 from the germline V gene are SGHTA and FQGNSA. The junction had 6 bases not matched to a gene; V was cut back by 4 bases and J by 1 base. The CDR3 is 17 residues long. The DNA for the CDR3 is TGTGCCAGCAGCTCCGGGACAGGGGGGGGGAGCAATCAGCCCCAGCATTTT. Encoded protein: CASSSGTGGGSNQPQHF.

This clone occurred once. The chain employs TRBV6-5 and TRBJ1-6; D perhaps matches TRBD1 (6 bases). The CDR3 totals 13 residues. Germline V lookup: CDR1 MNHEY, CDR2 SVGAGI. Trimming took 6 bases from V and 10 from J, leaving 13 bases between them. The CDR3 DNA is TGTGCCAGCAGACCCAGGGGCGCGTCACCCCTCCACTTT. Its translation: CASRPRGASPLHF.

V is TRBV5-6 and J is TRBJ2-7; D may be TRBD1 (5 bases). V lost 4 bases and J lost 3, with 8 bases in between. From germline, CDR1 is SGHDT and CDR2 YYEEEE. This CDR3 spans 12 amino acids. The CDR3 DNA follows: TGTGCCAGCAGCGACAGCAGCTACGAGCAGTACTTC. The encoded protein is CASSDSSYEQYF.

A few counts support this clone. This chain uses TRBV4-1 with TRBJ1-2, with 8 bases identical to TRBD1. The V and J ends lost 3 bases and 4 bases, in that order; junction bases with no gene match: 7. This CDR3 is built from 15 residues. Germline CDR1 MGHRA, CDR2 YSYEKL. As DNA, the CDR3 is TGCGCCAGCAGCCACCCCGGACAGGGCGGCTATGGCTACACCTTC. Its translation: CASSHPGQGGYGYTF.

The chain carries TRBV27 and TRBJ1-4; 9 bases fit TRBD1. V was clipped by 0 bases and J by 12 bases; unmatched bases: 11. Germline assignment: CDR1 MNHEY and CDR2 SMNVEV (reference sequence). CDR3 length equals 16 residues. CDR3 sequence (DNA): TGTGCCAGCAGTTTATCGGGAGGACAGGGGCTGCGGGAACTGTTTTTT. Amino acid sequence: CASSLSGGQGLRELFF.

The chain links TRBV5-8 to TRBJ1-5; no definite D call. The germline CDR1 and CDR2 sequences are SGHTS and YDEGEE. With 4 bases removed from V and 3 bases from J, the gap between germline ends came to 11 bases. The CDR3 runs to 14 residues. The CDR3 coding sequence is TGTGCCAGCAGCCTCATCCGGGACAATCAGCCCCAGCATTTT. It encodes CASSLIRDNQPQHF.